This T cell receptor (beta chain) comes out of a study of blood T cells in healthy people across ages. General study findings and limits: It was the long-lived donors that had more naive CD4+ cells and higher diversity than aged donors.

This clonotype was observed a handful of times. Antigen specificity is unknown. Unmatched junction bases numbered 10, after V lost 3 bases and J lost 0 bases. Germline CDR1 is DFQATT and CDR2 is SNEGSKA (reference sequence). The CDR3 covers 17 residues. The use of a sample-barcoded 5' primer and a J-beta primer mix characterized a second PCR of about 7 to 12 cycles. From the 5' RACE reads, TCRdb called clonotypes with MiXCR, one entry per CDR3 protein. This sample has around 900,000 distinct CDR3 sequences, with 25% to 30% found just once. V and J are TRBV20-1 and TRBJ2-1; TRBD1 matches at 8 bases. The sequencing sample was made of blood. The receptor was isolated from a woman aged 80 or over in good health. The CDR3 nucleotides read TGCAGTGCTAGGTCCCCGGCGACAGGGGCCTCCTACAATGAGCAGTTCTTC. This gives the protein CSARSPATGASYNEQFF.